One sample yielded the 25 T cell receptor beta chains listed below, sequenced in a study of cytomegalovirus exposure and HLA in healthy donors. Produced via immunoSEQ multiplex PCR; TCRdb's table is partial and in-frame only. Of 120,000 or so clones in the sample, roughly 95% are singletons; the top ten hold 1.7%. Sequencing was performed on PBMCs. These TCRs come from a man between 18 and 35 years old in good health and CMV-seronegative.

The V call is TRBV5-5, the J call TRBJ1-1; D is undetermined. The CDR3 has 14 residues. V was clipped by 1 base and J by 1 base, with 8 bases between them. CDR1 is SGHKS and CDR2 is YYEKEE in the germline V gene (reference sequence). The CDR3 bases are TGTGCCAGCAGCTTGTTCCCAGGGAACACTGAAGCTTTCTTT. Its translation is CASSLFPGNTEAFF. Supplemented by reference TRBV5-5 and TRBJ1-1, the full variable domain reads DAGVTQSPTHLIKTRGQQVTLRCSPISGHKSVSWYQQVLGQGPQFIFQYYEKEERGRGNFPDRFSARQFPNYSSELNVNALLLGDSALYLCASSLFPGNTEAFFGQGTRLTVV.

The gene calls are TRBV7-8 and TRBJ1-1; D is unresolved. The CDR3 loop spans 14 amino acids. Germline assignment: CDR1 SGHVS and CDR2 FQNEAQ. Trimming removed 3 bases at V and 4 bases at J, with 12 bases between. In nucleotides, the CDR3 is TGTGCCAGCAGCTTGAGCGCGGGGAGCACTGAAGCTTTCTTT. This encodes CASSLSAGSTEAFF.

The CDR3 sequence: CSVESASDYEQYF. The CDR3 DNA is TGCAGCGTTGAATCAGCCAGCGACTACGAGCAGTACTTC. The chain uses TRBV29-1 and TRBJ2-7; D unresolved. Trimming shortened V by 2 bases and J by 3 bases, and 11 bases separated the two germline ends. Germline loops: CDR1 SQVTM, CDR2 ANQGSEA. The CDR3 extends over 13 amino acids.

The chain recombines TRBV7-2 with TRBJ2-1; D is uncertain. Germline V gene data show CDR1 as SGHTA and CDR2 as FQGNSA. This CDR3 is 13 amino acids long. The V gene lost 5 bases and the J gene lost 4 bases, with 9 bases spanning the gap. DNA for the CDR3: TGTGCCAGCAGCCCAACTCGTTACAATGAGCAGTTCTTC. It specifies CASSPTRYNEQFF.

This clone was counted once. The V call is TRBV5-1, the J call TRBJ2-5; 12 nucleotides match TRBD1. The CDR3 sequence is 16 residues long. Trimming took 6 bases from V and 5 from J; bases not matched to a gene: 11. CDR1 and CDR2 (germline): SGHRS, YFSETQ. CDR3 nucleotides: TGCGCCAGCACCGACCCGGGACAGGGGGCGCGGGAGACCCAGTACTTC. Translating gives CASTDPGQGARETQYF.

The V gene is TRBV7-9, the J gene TRBJ2-1, with D maybe TRBD2 (6 bases). CDR1 is SEHNR and CDR2 is FQNEAQ in the germline V gene (reference sequence). Trimming removed 1 base at V and 8 bases at J, with 12 bases between. The CDR3 has 14 residues. The CDR3 is CASSLVGSGDEQFF. CDR3 bases: TGTGCCAGCAGCTTAGTAGGTAGCGGCGATGAGCAGTTCTTC. The full variable domain, completed using reference TRBV7-9 and TRBJ2-1, is DTGVSQNPRHKITKRGQNVTFRCDPISEHNRLYWYRQTLGQGPEFLTYFQNEAQLEKSRLLSDRFSAERPKGSFSTLEIQRTEQGDSAMYLCASSLVGSGDEQFFGPGTRLTVL.

The rearrangement joins TRBV7-9 to TRBJ1-2, with 7 bases identical to TRBD1. Trimming removed 5 bases from V and 2 bases from J; junction bases left unmatched: 5. Looked up from germline, CDR1 is SEHNR and CDR2 is FQNEAQ (reference sequence). The CDR3 covers 14 residues. The CDR3, as DNA: TGTGCCAGCAGCCAAACGACAGGGAACTATGGCTACACCTTC. Translation gives CASSQTTGNYGYTF.

The rearrangement uses TRBV6-5 and TRBJ1-2, with 11 bases identical to TRBD1. This CDR3 comprises 13 residues. Per germline, CDR1 MNHEY and CDR2 SVGAGI. V shed 7 bases, J shed 7 bases, and the junction held 5 bases outside the gene matches. In DNA form, the CDR3 reads TGTGCCAGCATCAAGGGACAGGGGGGTGGCTACACCTTC. Its translation is CASIKGQGGGYTF.

This chain connects TRBV19 to TRBJ1-5, with 7 nucleotides matching TRBD1. The CDR3 has 22 amino acids. Germline assignment: CDR1 LNHDA and CDR2 SQIVND (reference sequence). The junction had 26 bases not matched to a gene; V was cut back by 2 bases and J by 4 bases. CDR3 loop: CASSIREAYGDSQGIRNQPQHF. For the CDR3, the DNA is TGTGCCAGTAGTATACGAGAGGCGTATGGGGATTCACAGGGGATCCGAAATCAGCCCCAGCATTTT.

The chain combines TRBV2 with TRBJ2-3, with TRBD2 matching over 9 bases. Germline assignment: CDR1 SNHLY and CDR2 FYNNEI. The CDR3 is 15 amino acids. Losses at the gene ends were 7 bases for V and 0 bases for J; bases not matched to a gene: 5. The CDR3 is CASIDSGRSTDTQYF. CDR3 coding DNA: TGTGCCAGCATAGATAGCGGGAGAAGCACAGATACGCAGTATTTT.

The chain recombines TRBV11-2 with TRBJ2-2, with 8 bases fitting TRBD2. V trimming: 1 base; J trimming: 3 bases; junction bases outside the gene matches: 7. CDR1 and CDR2 from the germline V gene are SGHAT and FQNNGV. The CDR3 has 17 amino acids. CDR3 residues: CASSLGLVAGHTGELFF. The CDR3, as DNA: TGTGCCAGCAGCTTAGGTCTTGTAGCGGGGCACACCGGGGAGCTGTTTTTT.

The chain combines TRBV11-2 with TRBJ1-1; D is possibly TRBD1 (5 bases). The V end lost 1 base, the J end lost 2 bases, and 23 bases lay between the germline ends. This CDR3 has 19 residues. The germline V gene encodes CDR1 SGHAT and CDR2 FQNNGV. The DNA of the CDR3 is TGTGCCAGCAGCTTAGTTTCCAACCAGGGTCGGAACTATAACACTGAAGCTTTCTTT. This encodes CASSLVSNQGRNYNTEAFF.

This clone appeared once. The chain is built from TRBV5-1 and TRBJ2-1; 7 bases are a match to TRBD2. CDR1 and CDR2 from the germline V gene are SGHRS and YFSETQ. This CDR3 comprises 15 residues. Trimming at V came to 6 bases and at J to 7 bases, leaving 13 bases not matched to a gene. The CDR3 spells CASTRTSPLYNEQFF. CDR3 DNA sequence: TGCGCCAGCACCCGGACTAGTCCTCTTTATAATGAGCAGTTCTTC.

The V and J genes are TRBV7-9 and TRBJ2-1; the D gene is possibly TRBD2 (6 bases). This CDR3 spans 13 amino acids. Germline-derived CDR1 and CDR2 are SEHNR and FQNEAQ (reference sequence). Trimming pared 5 bases from V and 4 bases from J, leaving 9 bases between. For the CDR3, the DNA is TGTGCCAGCAGCCAGACTAGTTACAATGAGCAGTTCTTC. It is translated as CASSQTSYNEQFF.

In the case of this clone: Other nucleotide sequences from this sample produce the same CDR3. The chain is built from TRBV6-5 and TRBJ2-7; D call uncertain. The CDR3 loop spans 12 amino acids. Germline V CDR1 and CDR2: MNHEY, SVGAGI. With 4 bases removed from V and 0 bases from J, the gap between germline ends came to 4 bases. The CDR3 loop is CASSSSSYEQYF. CDR3 in DNA: TGTGCCAGCAGTTCGAGCTCCTACGAGCAGTACTTC.

This clone showed up just once. The chain employs TRBV7-2 and TRBJ2-7, with 9 bases identical to TRBD1. Trimming removed 5 bases from V and 0 bases from J; junction bases left unmatched: 14. Germline-derived CDR1 and CDR2 are SGHTA and FQGNSA. The CDR3 sequence is 18 residues long. CDR3 DNA sequence: TGTGCCAGCAGCCAACTTAGGCTACGGGACAGGGACTCCTACGAGCAGTACTTC. Amino acids: CASSQLRLRDRDSYEQYF.

V gene TRBV28 combines with J gene TRBJ2-7; D gene uncertain. The CDR3 covers 13 residues. V was shortened by 2 bases and J by 1 base, with 6 bases between the two germline ends. The V gene's germline CDR1 is MDHEN and CDR2 SYDVKM. CDR3 loop: CASSLRVSYEQYF. CDR3 nucleotide sequence: TGTGCCAGCAGTTTACGGGTTTCCTACGAGCAGTACTTC.

The genes are TRBV7-2 and TRBJ1-1, with D tentatively TRBD1 (5 bases). V lost 5 bases and J lost 3, with 16 bases in between. The germline gives CDR1 SGHTA, CDR2 FQGNSA. The CDR3 is 15 amino acids. The CDR3 DNA sequence: TGTGCCAGCAGCCCCCTGTCCGGAGGGGACACTGAAGCTTTCTTT. It translates to CASSPLSGGDTEAFF.

The CDR3 protein is CASQGDTDTQYF. DNA of the CDR3: TGTGCCAGCCAGGGGGACACAGATACGCAGTATTTT. The V gene is TRBV28, the J gene TRBJ2-3, with 7 positions matching TRBD1. CDR3 length: 12 residues. Germline V gene data show CDR1 as MDHEN and CDR2 as SYDVKM. The V gene end was trimmed by 8 bases and the J gene end by 2 bases; junction bases not matched to a gene: 1.

The V and J genes are TRBV7-9 and TRBJ1-1; TRBD1 agrees at 8 bases. V shed 3 bases, J shed 0 bases, and the junction held 6 bases outside the gene matches. Germline V lookup: CDR1 SEHNR, CDR2 FQNEAQ (reference sequence). The CDR3 covers 16 residues. In nucleotides, the CDR3 is TGTGCCAGCAGCTTGACAGGGGAGACGGTGAACACTGAAGCTTTCTTT. Encoded protein: CASSLTGETVNTEAFF.

This chain joins TRBV30 and TRBJ2-7; 7 bases fit TRBD2. The CDR3 sequence is 16 residues long. Germline trimming cut 0 bases from V and 0 bases from J; bases unmatched to any gene: 8. CDR1 is GTSNPN and CDR2 is SVGIG in the germline V gene (reference sequence). The CDR3 sequence: CAWSVRGGTNSYEQYF. Here the CDR3 DNA reads TGTGCCTGGAGTGTACGGGGAGGGACCAACTCCTACGAGCAGTACTTC. The whole variable domain, filled in from reference TRBV30 and TRBJ2-7, reads SQTIHQWPATLVQPVGSPLSLECTVEGTSNPNLYWYRQAAGRGLQLLFYSVGIGQISSEVPQNLSASRPQDRQFILSSKKLLLSDSGFYLCAWSVRGGTNSYEQYFGPGTRLTVT.

This chain uses TRBV30 with TRBJ2-6; D might be TRBD1 (5 bases). The length of the CDR3 is 17 residues. The V end was cut by 4 bases, the J end by 0 bases, with 16 bases between. Germline CDR1 is GTSNPN and CDR2 is SVGIG (reference sequence). CDR3 bases: TGTGCCTGGAACGACAGAACTGGGGTCTCTGGGGCCAACGTCCTGACTTTC. This encodes CAWNDRTGVSGANVLTF. Combining the CDR3 with reference TRBV30 and TRBJ2-6 gives the whole variable domain SQTIHQWPATLVQPVGSPLSLECTVEGTSNPNLYWYRQAAGRGLQLLFYSVGIGQISSEVPQNLSASRPQDRQFILSSKKLLLSDSGFYLCAWNDRTGVSGANVLTFGAGSRLTVL.

The chain links TRBV6-5 to TRBJ2-1; 11 nucleotides match TRBD2. This CDR3 is built from 15 residues. J gave up 7 bases and V 2 bases, and 4 bases lay outside the gene matches. Germline CDR1 reads MNHEY; CDR2 reads SVGAGI. The CDR3 loop reads CASSYVAGGRNEQFF. CDR3 bases: TGTGCCAGCAGTTACGTAGCGGGAGGGCGAAATGAGCAGTTCTTC.

This clone was seen a single time. V gene TRBV4-3 combines with J gene TRBJ1-2; perhaps TRBD1 as D (6 bases). Germline-derived CDR1 and CDR2 are LGHNA and YSLEER. Trimming removed 3 bases at V and 4 bases at J, with 18 bases between. CDR3 length equals 16 residues. The CDR3 sequence: CASSHWGRRGIYGYTF. CDR3 in DNA: TGCGCCAGCAGCCACTGGGGGCGCAGGGGTATCTATGGCTACACCTTC.

The rearrangement uses TRBV7-9 and TRBJ2-4; 12 positions match TRBD2. Germline CDR1 is SEHNR and CDR2 is FQNEAQ (reference sequence). J was trimmed by 6 bases and V by 5 bases; bases with no gene match: 11. The CDR3 has 17 amino acids. The CDR3 loop reads CASSQLLTSGRVNIQYF. The CDR3 coding sequence is TGTGCCAGCAGCCAACTCCTGACTAGCGGGAGAGTAAACATTCAGTACTTC.